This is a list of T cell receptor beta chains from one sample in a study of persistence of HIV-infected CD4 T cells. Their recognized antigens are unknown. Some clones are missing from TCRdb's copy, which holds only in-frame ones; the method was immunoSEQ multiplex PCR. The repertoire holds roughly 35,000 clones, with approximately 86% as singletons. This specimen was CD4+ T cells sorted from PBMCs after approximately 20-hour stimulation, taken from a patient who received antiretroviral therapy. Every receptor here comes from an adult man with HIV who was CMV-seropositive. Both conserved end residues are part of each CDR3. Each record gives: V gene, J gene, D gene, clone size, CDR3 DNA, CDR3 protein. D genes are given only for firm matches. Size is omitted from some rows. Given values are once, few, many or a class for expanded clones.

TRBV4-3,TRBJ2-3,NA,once,TGCGCCAGCAGCCAAGATGTTAGGGAGACAGATACGCAGTATTTT,CASSQDVRETDTQYF
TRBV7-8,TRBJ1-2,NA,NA,TGTGCCAGCAGCTTAGGAATCCAGCTTTCTAACTATGGCTACACCTTC,CASSLGIQLSNYGYTF
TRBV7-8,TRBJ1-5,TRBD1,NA,TGTGCCAGCAGCTTGGACAGGGCAAACAATCAGCCCCAGCATTTT,CASSLDRANNQPQHF
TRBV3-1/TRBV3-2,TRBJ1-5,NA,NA,TGTGCCAGCAGCCAATCCGAGAATAGCAATCAGCCCCAGCATTTT,CASSQSENSNQPQHF
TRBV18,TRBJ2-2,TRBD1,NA,TGTGCCAGCTCACCAAACGACAGGGTGGCCGGGGAGCTGTTTTTT,CASSPNDRVAGELFF
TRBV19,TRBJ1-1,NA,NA,TGTGCCAGTAGTATAGCCCCGTTGAACACTGAAGCTTTCTTT,CASSIAPLNTEAFF
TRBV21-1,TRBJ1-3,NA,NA,TGTGCCAGCAGCAACCTCCTAGAGTCCTCTGGAAACACCATATATTTT,CASSNLLESSGNTIYF
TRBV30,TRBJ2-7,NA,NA,TGTGCCTGGACCGTACTCTCCTCCTACGAGCAGTACTTC,CAWTVLSSYEQYF
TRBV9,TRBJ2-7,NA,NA,TGTGCCAGCAGCGTAGAGGCAGGGACCCACGAGCAGTACTTC,CASSVEAGTHEQYF
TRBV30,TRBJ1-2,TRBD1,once,TGTGCCTGGAGTGTACGGACAGGGGGCGGTGGTAACTATGGCTACACCTTC,CAWSVRTGGGGNYGYTF
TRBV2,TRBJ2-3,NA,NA,TGTGCCAGCAGTACAGGGCCGGCAGATACGCAGTATTTT,CASSTGPADTQYF
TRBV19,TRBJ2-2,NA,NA,TGTGCCAGTAGTATACAGACTTTGATTGACACCGGGGAGCTGTTTTTT,CASSIQTLIDTGELFF
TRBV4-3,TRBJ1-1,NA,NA,TGCGCCAGCAGCCAAGGTCGGTTCACTGAAGCTTTCTTT,CASSQGRFTEAFF
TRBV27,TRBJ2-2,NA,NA,TGTGCCAGCATGACAGTAAACACCGGGGAGCTGTTTTTT,CASMTVNTGELFF
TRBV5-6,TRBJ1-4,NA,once,TGTGCCAGCAGCTGGGGGGGACGAGCTAATGAAAAACTGTTTTTT,CASSWGGRANEKLFF
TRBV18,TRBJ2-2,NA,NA,TGTGCCAGCTCACCAACCAACGGAGGGGCTGGTGACACCGGGGAGCTGTTTTTT,CASSPTNGGAGDTGELFF
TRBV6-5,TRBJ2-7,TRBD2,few,TGTGCCAGCAGTTACGGGAGTAGCGGGAGCTCCTACGAGCAGTACTTC,CASSYGSSGSSYEQYF
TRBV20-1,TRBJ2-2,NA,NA,TGCAGTGCTAGTCCGCGGGCCGGGGAGCTGTTTTTT,CSASPRAGELFF
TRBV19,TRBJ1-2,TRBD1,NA,TGTGCCAGTATGAGGGCAGGGGGAAACTATGGCTACACCTTC,CASMRAGGNYGYTF
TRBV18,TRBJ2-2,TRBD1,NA,TGTGCCAGCTCACCTTTCTCAGGGGGCGCATCCGGGGAGCTGTTTTTT,CASSPFSGGASGELFF
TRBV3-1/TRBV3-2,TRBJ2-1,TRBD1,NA,TGTGCCAGCAGCGGTCAGGGGGCGTACAATGAGCAGTTCTTC,CASSGQGAYNEQFF
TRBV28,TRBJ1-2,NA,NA,TGTGCCAGCGGTGGGGCTGGGTATGGCTACACCTTC,CASGGAGYGYTF
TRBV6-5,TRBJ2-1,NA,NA,TGTGCCAGCAGGGGAGGCAGGAACAATGAGCAGTTCTTC,CASRGGRNNEQFF
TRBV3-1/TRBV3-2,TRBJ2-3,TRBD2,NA,TGTGCCAGCAGCCTTAGCAGCGGGGGGTTCACAGATACGCAGTATTTT,CASSLSSGGFTDTQYF
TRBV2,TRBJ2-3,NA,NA,TGTGCCAGCAGTGAAGCGAAGGGGACCTCGTATTTT,CASSEAKGTSYF
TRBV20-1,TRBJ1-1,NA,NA,TGCAGTGCTAGTTGGGGACTGCTACAGGGTCGGGGGATGAACACTGAAGCTTTCTTT,CSASWGLLQGRGMNTEAFF
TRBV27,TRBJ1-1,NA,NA,TGTGCCAGCAGTTTAAATGGGCAGGTCAAGGCTGAAGCTTTCTTT,CASSLNGQVKAEAFF
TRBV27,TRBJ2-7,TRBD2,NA,TGTGCCACCCGCCGAACCCTAGCGGCAGGCTCCTACGAGCAGTACTTC,CATRRTLAAGSYEQYF
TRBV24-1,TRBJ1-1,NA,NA,TGTGCCACCAGTGATTCTTGGGGCGGAGAAGCTTTCTTT,CATSDSWGGEAFF
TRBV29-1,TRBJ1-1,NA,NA,TGCAGCGTTGGTAACAGGGCGACATACACTGAAGCTTTCTTT,CSVGNRATYTEAFF
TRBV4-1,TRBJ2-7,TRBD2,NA,TGCCCCCCCCGCGGGGGGGGGAGCTCCTACGAGCAGTACTTC,CPPRGGGSSYEQYF
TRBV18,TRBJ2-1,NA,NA,TGTGCCAGCTCACAGTCCGGGGTGGTGACCAATGAGCAGTTCTTC,CASSQSGVVTNEQFF
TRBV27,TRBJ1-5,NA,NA,TGTGCCAGCAGTTTACGGTATAGCAATCAGCCCCAGCATTTT,CASSLRYSNQPQHF
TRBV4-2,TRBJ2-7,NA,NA,TGTGCCAGCAGCCAGGAGGCGAGTCCCCACGAGCAGTACTTC,CASSQEASPHEQYF
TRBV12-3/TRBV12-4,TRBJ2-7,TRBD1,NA,TGTGCCAGCAAAAACACAGGGGGCGAGCAGTACTTC,CASKNTGGEQYF
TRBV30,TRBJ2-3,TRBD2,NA,TGTGCCTGGAGTGTACTCCTAGCGGGGACGAAAGATACGCAGTATTTT,CAWSVLLAGTKDTQYF
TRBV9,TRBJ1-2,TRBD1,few,TGTGCCAGCAGCCCCCGTGGACAGGAAAGGAGCTATGGCTACACCTTC,CASSPRGQERSYGYTF
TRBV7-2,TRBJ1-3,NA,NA,TGTGCCAGCAGCTTAGCCTGGGGTGGGATTAAAGCAAACACCATATATTTT,CASSLAWGGIKANTIYF
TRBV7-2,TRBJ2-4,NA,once,TGTGCCAGCAGCTTAGAGGCAGGGCGGTGGAAAAACATTCAGTACTTC,CASSLEAGRWKNIQYF
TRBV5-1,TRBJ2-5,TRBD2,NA,TGCGCCAGCAGCTTTAGCGGGGGGCTGGAGACCCAGTACTTC,CASSFSGGLETQYF
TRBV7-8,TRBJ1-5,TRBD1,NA,TGTGCCAGCAGCTCCGGGACAGGTTGGAGCAATCAGCCCCAGCATTTT,CASSSGTGWSNQPQHF
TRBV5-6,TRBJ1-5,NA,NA,TGTGCCAGCAGCCAAGGGGACGGATTAAGAAATCAGCCCCAGCATTTT,CASSQGDGLRNQPQHF
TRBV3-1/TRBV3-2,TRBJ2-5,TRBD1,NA,TGTGCCAGCAGCCAACCCTCCAGGGGGCGGGAGACCCAGTACTTC,CASSQPSRGRETQYF
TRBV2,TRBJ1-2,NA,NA,TGTGCCAGCAGTGTACAAGGGATGATTAACTATGGCTACACCTTC,CASSVQGMINYGYTF
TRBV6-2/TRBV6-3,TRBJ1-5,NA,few,TGTGCCAGCAGTTATTCGACGGGGACCCAGCATTTT,CASSYSTGTQHF
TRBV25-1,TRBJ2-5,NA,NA,TGTGCCAGCCAGGGGGGGGTTCTTACGGAGACCCAGTACTTC,CASQGGVLTETQYF
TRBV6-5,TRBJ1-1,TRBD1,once,TGTGCCAGCAGTTCCCCGGGACAGGCGGCGAACACTGAAGCTTTCTTT,CASSSPGQAANTEAFF
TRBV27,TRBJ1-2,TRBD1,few,TGTGCCAGCAGTAGACAGGGGGCCACCCGGACGTCCCAGTTC,CASSRQGATRTSQF
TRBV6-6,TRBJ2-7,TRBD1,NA,TGTGCCAGCAGCCCCAACAGGGGGCGCGTGGTGGACGAGCAGTACTTC,CASSPNRGRVVDEQYF
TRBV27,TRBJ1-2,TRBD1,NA,TGTGCCAGCAGACAGGACAGGGCCTATGGCTACACCTTC,CASRQDRAYGYTF